A single sample is the source of the 26 T cell receptor beta chains below, sequenced in a study of neurological immune-mediated disorders. TCRdb recomputed calls from the 5' RACE reads with MiXCR, one row per CDR3 protein. The sample records about 49,000 distinct CDR3 sequences, more than 8% being singletons. Time point in this sample: longitudinal time-point 1 (baseline). The sequencing input was PBMCs. The origin of the receptors is a woman between 40 and 50 years old in good health.

The chain has TRBV6-5 and TRBJ1-2; 11 bases are shared with TRBD1. The CDR3 has 14 amino acids. Trimming at V came to 5 bases and at J to 6 bases, leaving 5 bases not matched to a gene. The germline V gene encodes CDR1 MNHEY and CDR2 SVGAGI. CDR3 DNA sequence: TGTGCCAGCAGTCTCGGACAGGGGGCGAATGGCTACACCTTC. Translation gives CASSLGQGANGYTF.

This clonotype was seen ten or more times. The V and J genes are TRBV7-2 and TRBJ1-2; D is possibly TRBD1 (6 bases). Looked up from germline, CDR1 is SGHTA and CDR2 is FQGNSA. The CDR3 sequence is 16 residues long. V shed 1 base and J shed 5 bases, with 17 bases lying between them. In DNA, the CDR3 is TGTGCCAGCAGCTTAGTGGGTTCGGGGCAGGGGTATGGCTACACCTTC. The encoded protein is CASSLVGSGQGYGYTF.

This clonotype appeared many times. V is TRBV20-1 and J is TRBJ1-5; D gene uncertain. The CDR3 consists of 13 residues. Trimming left V 5 bases short and J 4 bases short, with 12 bases between. Germline V gene data show CDR1 as DFQATT and CDR2 as SNEGSKA (reference sequence). The CDR3 region has the DNA TGCAGTGCTCGTCCCCCGGGAAATCAGCCCCAGCATTTT. This gives the protein CSARPPGNQPQHF.

This clonotype was picked up many times. The chain combines TRBV9 with TRBJ2-1; D call uncertain. Trimming removed 0 bases from V and 6 bases from J, with 7 bases in between. The CDR3 is 13 residues long. CDR1 is SGDLS and CDR2 is YYNGEE in the germline V gene. CDR3 coding DNA: TGTGCCAGCAGCGTAGCTCCGGGCAATGAGCAGTTCTTC. Translated: CASSVAPGNEQFF. Supplemented by reference TRBV9 and TRBJ2-1, the full variable domain reads DSGVTQTPKHLITATGQRVTLRCSPRSGDLSVYWYQQSLDQGLQFLIQYYNGEERAKGNILERFSAQQFPDLHSELNLSSLELGDSALYFCASSVAPGNEQFFGPGTRLTVL.

This clonotype was counted many times. The rearrangement joins TRBV12-3 or TRBV12-4 to TRBJ2-5; D uncertain. The CDR3 loop spans 12 amino acids. Trimming left V 6 bases short and J 6 bases short, with 11 bases between. The CDR3 sequence is CASSPPSQTQYF. In DNA, the CDR3 is TGTGCCAGCAGCCCGCCCTCACAGACCCAGTACTTC.

There are many counts of this clonotype. The V and J genes are TRBV7-3 and TRBJ2-1; the match to TRBD1 covers 10 bases. The CDR3 runs 16 residues. Germline assignment: CDR1 SGHTA and CDR2 FQGTGA. V gave up 5 bases and J gave up 13 bases; unmatched junction bases: 17. In DNA, the CDR3 is TGTGCCAGCAGCCCGAAGACAGGGGGCATAGTAGCTGCTCAGTTCTTC. Translating it yields CASSPKTGGIVAAQFF. Full variable domain (outside the CDR3, taken from reference TRBV7-3 and TRBJ2-1): GAGVSQTPSNKVTEKGKYVELRCDPISGHTALYWYRQSLGQGPEFLIYFQGTGAADDSGLPNDRFFAVRPEGSVSTLKIQRTERGDSAVYLCASSPKTGGIVAAQFFGPGTRLTVL.

This clonotype has at least ten counts. The chain carries TRBV5-1 and TRBJ2-2; D may be TRBD1 or TRBD2 (5 bases each). Germline CDR1 reads SGHRS; CDR2 reads YFSETQ. Trimming took 0 bases from V and 6 from J, leaving 12 bases between them. This CDR3 comprises 15 residues. This CDR3 reads CASSLVRDPPGELFF. CDR3 DNA: TGCGCCAGCAGCTTGGTACGGGACCCCCCCGGGGAGCTGTTTTTT.

This clonotype was detected ten times or more. The chain combines TRBV20-1 with TRBJ1-1, with D possibly matching TRBD1 (5 bases). V lost 1 base to trimming and J lost 7 bases, with 16 bases between them. CDR1 and CDR2 (germline): DFQATT, SNEGSKA (reference sequence). The CDR3 is made up of 14 amino acids. The CDR3: CSARGWGNSGEAFF. The DNA of the CDR3 is TGCAGTGCTAGAGGATGGGGCAATTCTGGTGAAGCTTTCTTT.

There are many counts of this clonotype. The chain recombines TRBV29-1 with TRBJ2-7; 9 nucleotides line up with TRBD1. CDR3 length equals 15 residues. Germline V gene sequence: CDR1 SQVTM, CDR2 ANQGSEA. With V trimmed by 1 base and J by 0 bases, 4 bases remained unmatched. CDR3 in amino acids: CSVEGTGVASYEQYF. The CDR3 DNA reads as TGCAGCGTTGAAGGGACAGGGGTTGCCTCCTACGAGCAGTACTTC.

J is TRBJ2-7 and V is TRBV7-6; 8 positions match TRBD1. V trimming: 5 bases; J trimming: 7 bases; junction bases outside the gene matches: 10. This CDR3 comprises 14 residues. CDR1 and CDR2 (germline): SGHVS, FNYEAQ. In nucleotides, the CDR3 is TGTGCCAGCAGCCTACCGACAGGGGCGGGTGAGCAGTACTTC. This sequence encodes CASSLPTGAGEQYF.

This clonotype was seen at least ten times. The J gene is TRBJ1-1, the V gene TRBV29-1; unclear D gene. Trimming removed 7 bases from V and 3 bases from J, with 15 bases in between. Germline values: CDR1 SQVTM, CDR2 ANQGSEA. The CDR3 length is 13 residues. The CDR3, as DNA: TGCAGCGGAATTTCCGGCCAATACACTGAAGCTTTCTTT. It specifies CSGISGQYTEAFF.

There are many counts of this clonotype. One junction end disagrees with the germline gene, perhaps due to a read error. This chain links TRBV7-7 with TRBJ2-1; no clear D gene. Germline V gives CDR1 SSHAT, CDR2 FNYEAQ (reference sequence). CDR3 length equals 17 residues. The CDR3: CASSLGPPTQTYNEQFF. The CDR3 DNA follows: TGTGCTAGCAGCTTAGGCCCTCCGACACAAACCTACAATGAGCAGTTCTTC.

This clonotype has more than one count but fewer than ten. In DNA, the CDR3 is TGTGCCAGCAGCTTAGAAATCGGATCCCACTACGAGCAGTACTTC. It yields the protein CASSLEIGSHYEQYF. This rearrangement joins TRBV7-6 to TRBJ2-7, with D hard to call. Germline V CDR1 and CDR2: SGHVS, FNYEAQ. V was shortened by 1 base and J by 3 bases, with 13 bases between the two germline ends. This CDR3 has 15 amino acids.

The J gene is TRBJ2-1, the V gene TRBV20-1; D remains unclear. Germline V lookup: CDR1 DFQATT, CDR2 SNEGSKA (reference sequence). The CDR3 contains 14 residues. Trimming took off 0 bases at V and 8 bases at J, with 14 bases between the two ends. CDR3 residues: CSARDLAAHYEQFF. Here the CDR3 DNA reads TGCAGTGCTAGAGATCTGGCTGCCCACTATGAGCAGTTCTTC.

The V call is TRBV20-1, the J call TRBJ2-2; a possible D gene is TRBD1 (5 bases). Trimming removed 4 bases from V and 8 bases from J, with 17 bases in between. CDR1 is DFQATT, CDR2 SNEGSKA, per germline (reference sequence). The CDR3 is 14 amino acids. This chain's CDR3 is CSAKSDASGGELFF. The CDR3 nucleotides are TGCAGTGCTAAATCGGACGCTTCAGGGGGGGAGCTGTTTTTT.

This clonotype was observed many times. The rearrangement uses TRBV5-1 and TRBJ2-2; tentative D call: TRBD2 (5 bases). Germline CDR1 and CDR2: SGHRS and YFSETQ. Trimming pared 0 bases from V and 2 bases from J, leaving 5 bases between. This CDR3 region has 14 residues. The CDR3 loop reads CASSLGTNTGELFF. The CDR3 bases are TGCGCCAGCAGCTTGGGGACTAACACCGGGGAGCTGTTTTTT.

This clonotype was detected ten times or more. J is TRBJ2-7 and V is TRBV5-6; 13 bases fit TRBD2. The junction had 17 bases not matched to a gene; V was cut back by 4 bases and J by 4 bases. CDR1 is SGHDT and CDR2 is YYEEEE in the germline V gene. The CDR3 runs to 19 residues. CDR3 in amino acids: CASSLRTSGGNRGLYEQYF. In nucleotides, the CDR3 is TGTGCCAGCAGCCTGCGGACTAGCGGGGGCAACAGGGGGTTATACGAGCAGTACTTC.

This clonotype was seen many times. DNA of the CDR3: TGCGCCAGCAGCTTGGCCCCGGGGTACCAAGAGACCCAGTACTTC. Translation: CASSLAPGYQETQYF. The chain has TRBV5-1 and TRBJ2-5, with D possibly matching TRBD2 (5 bases). The CDR3 is 15 amino acids. Trimming removed 0 bases from V and 0 bases from J, with 9 bases in between. Germline V CDR1 and CDR2: SGHRS, YFSETQ.

Ten or more counts support this clonotype. The chain is built from TRBV5-5 and TRBJ2-3; D perhaps matches TRBD2 (7 bases). Germline V gives CDR1 SGHKS, CDR2 YYEKEE (reference sequence). This CDR3 has 15 residues. Trimming took off 4 bases at V and 1 base at J, with 13 bases between the two ends. CDR3 nucleotide sequence: TGTGCCAGCAGCCTGAGGGGGGGGGGCACAGATACGCAGTATTTT. It specifies CASSLRGGGTDTQYF. Full variable domain (remainder filled in from reference TRBV5-5 and TRBJ2-3): DAGVTQSPTHLIKTRGQQVTLRCSPISGHKSVSWYQQVLGQGPQFIFQYYEKEERGRGNFPDRFSARQFPNYSSELNVNALLLGDSALYLCASSLRGGGTDTQYFGPGTRLTVL.

This clonotype came up many times. The gene calls are TRBV7-2 and TRBJ2-7; D not certain. Germline CDR1 reads SGHTA; CDR2 reads FQGNSA. V was shortened by 2 bases and J by 1 base, with 12 bases between the two germline ends. The CDR3 is 15 residues long. The CDR3 nucleotides are TGTGCCAGCAGCTTATCAGCTAGTGTTTCCTACGAGCAGTACTTC. Translation: CASSLSASVSYEQYF.

At least ten counts were recorded for this clonotype. V is TRBV7-2 and J is TRBJ1-2; tentative D call: TRBD1 (5 bases). CDR3 size: 14 residues. The germline V gene encodes CDR1 SGHTA and CDR2 FQGNSA. V lost 5 bases and J lost 0, with 10 bases in between. The chain's CDR3 is CASSPAGSNYGYTF. For the CDR3, the DNA is TGTGCCAGCAGCCCGGCAGGGTCTAACTATGGCTACACCTTC. Looking up the rest from reference TRBV7-2 and TRBJ1-2 gives the full variable domain: GAGVSQSPSNKVTEKGKDVELRCDPISGHTALYWYRQSLGQGLEFLIYFQGNSAPDKSGLPSDRFSAERTGGSVSTLTIQRTQQEDSAVYLCASSPAGSNYGYTFGSGTRLTVV.

This clonotype was recorded at least ten times. V is TRBV20-1 and J is TRBJ2-7, with D possibly matching TRBD2 (6 bases). The germline V gene encodes CDR1 DFQATT and CDR2 SNEGSKA (reference sequence). There are 14 residues in the CDR3. Between the trimmed V and J ends, which lost 8 bases and 2 bases, there was a span of 19 bases. The CDR3 loop is CSPERRGATYEQYF. CDR3 in DNA: TGCAGTCCCGAAAGGAGGGGAGCAACCTACGAGCAGTACTTC.

This clonotype was seen at least ten times. V and J are TRBV4-2 and TRBJ2-3; 9 bases are shared with TRBD2. Germline loops: CDR1 LGHNA, CDR2 YNFKEQ. This CDR3 is 15 amino acids long. V shed 2 bases and J 4 bases; nucleotides not matched to a gene: 4. The CDR3 sequence is CASSQSGGRADTQYF. Written as DNA, the CDR3 is TGTGCCAGCAGCCAAAGCGGGGGGCGAGCAGATACGCAGTATTTT.

The sample holds many counts of this clonotype. The V call is TRBV4-2, the J call TRBJ2-3; 8 nucleotides align to TRBD2. Germline V gene sequence: CDR1 LGHNA, CDR2 YNFKEQ. V shed 3 bases and J 1 base; nucleotides not matched to a gene: 3. This CDR3 contains 15 residues. The CDR3 DNA sequence: TGTGCCAGCAGCCACACTAGCGGAGGCACAGATACGCAGTATTTT. Its protein product is CASSHTSGGTDTQYF.

This clonotype was detected many times. The chain couples TRBV29-1 to TRBJ2-7, with a tentative D call TRBD2 (5 bases). Germline assignment: CDR1 SQVTM and CDR2 ANQGSEA. This CDR3 has 16 amino acids. Deletions cut 2 bases from V and 0 bases from J, with 17 bases between. The CDR3 sequence: CSVERFVAGSSYEQYF. CDR3 sequence (DNA): TGCAGCGTTGAAAGGTTCGTGGCGGGCAGCTCCTACGAGCAGTACTTC.

This clonotype has a count of ten or more. This rearrangement joins TRBV20-1 to TRBJ2-7, with 10 bases identical to TRBD1. Germline V gives CDR1 DFQATT, CDR2 SNEGSKA (reference sequence). The CDR3 is 13 residues long. Losses at the gene ends were 6 bases for V and 7 bases for J; bases not matched to a gene: 9. Here the CDR3 reads CSASGQGGWEQYF. The CDR3 region has the DNA TGCAGTGCCAGCGGACAGGGGGGCTGGGAGCAGTACTTC.